The clone carrying this T cell receptor (beta chain) was picked up many times. Antigen: not known. Researchers tagged individual cDNA molecules with unique molecular identifiers. TCRdb re-called the 5' RACE reads with MiXCR, one entry per CDR3 protein. Among more than 50,000 distinct CDR3 sequences listed, about 9.7% were seen once. The data derive from a study of early T cells in non-severe SARS-CoV-2 infection. Study background: Chains were not paired, and sequencing was done on bulk RNA from unsorted whole blood. Overall study results and limits: Lookups in VDJdb leaned toward anti-spike CD8 responses and missed private and CD4 specificities.

The CDR3 loop spans 14 amino acids. The V gene lost 3 bases and the J gene lost 5 bases, with 13 bases spanning the gap. Germline V gene data show CDR1 as KGHDR and CDR2 as SFDVKD. The sequenced material came from whole blood. This sequence joins TRBV24-1 and TRBJ2-7, with D perhaps TRBD1 (6 bases). The clonotype originates from an adult who was a healthcare worker with PCR-confirmed SARS-CoV-2 infection or an uninfected control (not recorded which). The CDR3 DNA follows: TGTGCCACCAGTGATCCCAACGACAGGAACGAGCAGTACTTC. Encoded protein: CATSDPNDRNEQYF.